This TCR beta chain was documented in a study of blood T cell repertoires in COVID-19 (dated by TCRdb to 2020 to 2022). Background for the entire study: The collaborator samples originated in the United States, Italy and Spain and spanned the acute and convalescent phases of COVID-19. Where available, HLA class I and class II types were taken from metadata supplied by the sample provider and were not determined by assay-based typing. Nearly every sample came with metadata listing a de-identified subject ID, COVID-19 status, age in years and sex. The dataset comprised deeply sampled blood TCRbeta repertoires from subjects exposed to, actively infected with, or recovered from COVID-19. The material from the prospective study consisted of cDNA or gDNA derived from T cells, B-cell-depleted T cells, or PBMCs. The repertoires were made available in a free public database intended to serve as a resource for research on the immune response to SARS-CoV-2. The samples were drawn from the first 160 participants of the ongoing ImmuneRACE study and from about 1,200 subjects provided by 6 global collaborators. General findings and caveats noted by the study authors: The quantity of clinical and demographic metadata differed by source and by participant and was supplied without curation.

Collaborating institutions collected whole blood in K2EDTA tubes following their own protocols. For TCRbeta analysis, collaborators shipped samples as frozen whole blood, isolated PBMCs, or DNA extracted from either of those sample types. Points on this clone: There is no known antigen for this receptor. No per-base quality is available; no much larger clone lies one base away.

TCRbeta CDR3 regions were amplified from genomic DNA by means of the immunoSEQ Assay, a bias-controlled multiplex PCR. As for the authors' bioinformatics: The number of nucleated cells in each sample was estimated by amplification of reference gene primers within the assay. To quantify the absolute abundance of each unique TCRbeta CDR3 rearrangement, sequence reads were collapsed and filtered. For each sample, productive Simpson clonality was calculated as the square root of Simpson's diversity index over productive rearrangements. TCRdb obtained this table from immuneACCESS and retained in-frame rearrangements with V and J assigned. These tables miss some clones; where compared with another copy, unresolved V genes account for less than half of the shortfall, and the remainder is unexplained. The V and J calls and clone size come from that table; D and trimming were worked out from the DNA. The sample table lists some 190,000 clones, 85% to 90% of them with a count of one. Roughly 1.6% of the sample comes from the top ten.

From cysteine to phenylalanine, the CDR3 is 15 amino acids long. The sequence is cut down to CDR3 DNA, 45 bases in frame from base 1. Sequences SGHTS (CDR1) and YDEGEE (CDR2) are obtained from the germline V gene. V is pruned by 4 bases and J by 2 bases, leaving 8 bases of the junction without a gene match. Sequencing was done on a sample of peripheral blood. The rearranged chain carries TRBV5-8 and TRBJ1-1, with 7 junctional bases fitting TRBD1. The TCR originated in a man in his late teens or twenties with active or convalescent COVID-19. The CDR3 protein: CASSLWDSLNTEAFF. The nucleotide sequence reads TGTGCCAGCAGCCTATGGGACAGTTTAAACACTGAAGCTTTCTTT.